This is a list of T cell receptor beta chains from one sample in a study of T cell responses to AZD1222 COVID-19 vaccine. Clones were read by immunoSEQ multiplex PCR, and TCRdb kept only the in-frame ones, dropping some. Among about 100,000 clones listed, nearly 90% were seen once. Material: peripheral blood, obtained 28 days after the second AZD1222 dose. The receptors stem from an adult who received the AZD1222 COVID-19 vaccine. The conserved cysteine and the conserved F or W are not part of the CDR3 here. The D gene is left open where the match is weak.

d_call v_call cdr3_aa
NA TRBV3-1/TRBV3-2 ASSQEGGYPETQY
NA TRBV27 ASSLLGGPQH
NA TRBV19 ASESSGSTEAF
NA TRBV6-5 ASSYSPGAANEKLF
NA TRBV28 ASSLTTPYEQY
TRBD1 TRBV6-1 ASSESGTGVETQY
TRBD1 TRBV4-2 ASSRPQGGGGPNEKLF
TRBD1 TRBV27 ASSSGQDHEQY
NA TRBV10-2 ASSGGGNGNQPQH
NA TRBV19 ASSRYTTRVSSSYEQY
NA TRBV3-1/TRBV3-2 ASYTCPAGSPYEQY
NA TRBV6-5 ASSTGGYGYT
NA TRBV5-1 ASSLGPTGAGELF
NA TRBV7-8 ASTALVPGSPSGNTIY